This is a list of T cell receptor beta chains from one sample in a study of human T cells and chemical hapten exposure. TCRdb called the RACE reads again in MiXCR, with one record for every CDR3 protein. This table holds fewer than 100,000 distinct CDR3 sequences, 9.5% to 15% found once. The material sequenced was whole blood, taken in connection with sensitization to the hapten diphenylcyclopropenone (DPC). The receptors come from a woman between 40 and 50 years old with alopecia areata. Some clones in this sample may be carry-over from other donors' samples. Each CDR3 is given with its conserved first and last residue. D genes are given only for firm matches. Clone size is given for some rows only: seen once, a few or many times, or a class if the clone is expanded.

V gene,J gene,D gene,clone size,CDR3 protein,CDR3 DNA
TRBV29-1,TRBJ1-5,NA,few,CSVETGPDQPQHF,TGCAGCGTTGAGACAGGCCCGGATCAGCCCCAGCATTTT
TRBV28,TRBJ2-7,NA,NA,CASSPFTYEQYF,TGTGCCAGCAGCCCATTCACCTACGAGCAGTACTTC
TRBV21-1,TRBJ1-2,NA,NA,CASSKYTGEGYGYTF,TGTGCCAGCAGCAAATACACTGGCGAGGGCTATGGCTACACCTTC
TRBV6-2/TRBV6-3,TRBJ2-7,NA,few,CSSRRLFDYEQYF,TGTTCAAGTCGCCGGCTCTTTGACTACGAGCAGTACTTC
TRBV29-1,TRBJ2-7,NA,few,CSVVGQAYEQYF,TGCAGCGTTGTCGGGCAGGCCTACGAGCAGTACTTC
TRBV6-1,TRBJ2-1,TRBD2,NA,CASSEGGLMTSGRFSYNEQFF,TGTGCCAGTTCGGAGGGGGGACTAATGACTAGCGGGAGGTTCTCCTACAATGAGCAGTTCTTC
TRBV29-1,TRBJ2-1,NA,few,CSVDILVNEQFF,TGCAGCGTCGACATACTAGTCAATGAGCAGTTCTTC
TRBV4-3,TRBJ2-4,TRBD2,few,CASSQGLAEDIQYF,TGCGCCAGCAGCCAAGGACTAGCGGAGGACATTCAGTACTTC
TRBV3-1,TRBJ1-3,NA,NA,CASSQGMGARYGNTIYF,TGTGCCAGCAGCCAAGGAATGGGGGCAAGATACGGAAACACCATATATTTT
TRBV29-1,TRBJ1-5,TRBD1,NA,CSVAGTDPNQPQHF,TGCAGCGTCGCCGGGACAGATCCCAATCAGCCCCAGCATTTT
TRBV2,TRBJ1-5,NA,few,CASSEGWGMSNQPQHF,TGTGCCAGCAGTGAAGGGTGGGGGATGAGCAATCAGCCCCAGCATTTT
TRBV20-1,TRBJ2-7,NA,many,CSARDPTYYEQYF,TGCAGTGCTAGAGATCCGACCTACTACGAGCAGTACTTC
TRBV19,TRBJ2-3,TRBD2,NA,CASSPGTSGGLTDTQYF,TGTGCCAGTAGTCCGGGGACTAGCGGAGGCCTCACAGATACGCAGTATTTT
TRBV29-1,TRBJ2-1,NA,few,CSAGPATRQFF,TGCAGCGCCGGGCCCGCGACACGGCAGTTCTTC
TRBV12-3/TRBV12-4,TRBJ1-5,NA,many,CASSFEGQPQHF,TGTGCCAGCAGTTTCGAGGGACAGCCCCAGCATTTT
TRBV28,TRBJ1-1,TRBD1,NA,CASSPSRGGSTEAFF,TGTGCCAGCAGTCCGTCCAGGGGGGGAAGCACTGAAGCTTTCTTT
TRBV12-3/TRBV12-4,TRBJ2-1,NA,many,CASSFQYEQFF,TGTGCCAGCAGTTTTCAGTACGAGCAGTTCTTC
TRBV5-1,TRBJ2-2,NA,NA,CASSLGWGPNTGELFF,TGCGCCAGCAGCTTGGGGTGGGGACCGAACACCGGGGAGCTGTTTTTT
TRBV7-8,TRBJ2-3,TRBD2,few,CASSLGGGGRAADTQYF,TGTGCCAGCAGCTTAGGAGGCGGCGGGAGGGCCGCAGATACGCAGTATTTT
TRBV10-3,TRBJ1-1,NA,NA,CASKGATEAFF,TGTGCCAGCAAAGGGGCCACTGAAGCTTTCTTT
TRBV20-1,TRBJ1-1,TRBD1,NA,CSARDLGQENTEAFF,TGCAGTGCTAGAGATCTCGGACAGGAAAACACTGAAGCTTTCTTT
TRBV7-2,TRBJ1-2,TRBD1,NA,CASSLAAGTGNGYTF,TGTGCCAGCAGCTTAGCTGCCGGGACAGGGAACGGCTACACCTTC
TRBV15,TRBJ1-5,NA,NA,CATSRDVGGPQPQHF,TGTGCCACCAGCAGAGATGTTGGGGGCCCTCAGCCCCAGCATTTT
TRBV10-3,TRBJ1-5,TRBD1,few,CAISDSGGNQPQHF,TGTGCCATCAGTGATTCAGGGGGCAACCAGCCCCAGCATTTT
TRBV4-3,TRBJ2-1,NA,many,CASSQDWIAGVVQFF,TGCGCCAGCAGCCAAGATTGGATAGCCGGGGTCGTGCAGTTCTTC
TRBV5-1,TRBJ2-7,NA,few,CASSLEWNPPGADEQYF,TGCGCCAGCAGCTTGGAGTGGAATCCCCCCGGGGCGGACGAGCAGTACTTC
TRBV7-2,TRBJ2-3,NA,once,CASGDFTDTQYF,TGTGCCAGCGGAGACTTCACAGATACGCAGTATTTT
TRBV29-1,TRBJ2-5,NA,NA,CSVDGQRQETQYF,TGCAGCGTTGATGGGCAGCGCCAAGAGACCCAGTACTTC
TRBV7-6,TRBJ2-1,TRBD2,few,CASSLAGVNEQFF,TGTGCCAGCAGCCTAGCGGGGGTGAATGAGCAGTTCTTC
TRBV28,TRBJ2-2,NA,many,CASSLMAGANTGELFF,TGTGCCAGCAGTTTGATGGCAGGGGCGAACACCGGGGAGCTGTTTTTT
TRBV3-1,TRBJ1-1,TRBD1,few,CASSQTGDTEAFF,TGTGCCAGCAGCCAAACAGGGGACACTGAAGCTTTCTTT
TRBV6-1,TRBJ2-5,NA,NA,CASRDLALQETQYF,TGTGCCAGCCGGGACCTAGCGCTCCAAGAGACCCAGTACTTC
TRBV5-1,TRBJ2-5,TRBD1,NA,CASSLPGQGSWQETQYF,TGCGCCAGCAGCCTGCCGGGACAGGGAAGTTGGCAAGAGACCCAGTACTTC
TRBV5-6,TRBJ2-7,NA,few,CASSPVPGQATYEQYF,TGTGCCAGCAGCCCTGTCCCAGGGCAGGCCACCTACGAGCAGTACTTC
TRBV6-1,TRBJ2-3,NA,many,CASSRAAGGGTDTQYF,TGTGCCAGCAGCAGGGCCGCCGGCGGGGGCACAGATACGCAGTATTTT
TRBV27,TRBJ2-6,NA,NA,CASSFQSGFSGANVLTF,TGTGCCAGCAGTTTTCAATCAGGGTTCTCTGGGGCCAACGTCCTGACTTTC
TRBV28,TRBJ1-2,NA,few,CASRAPGGANYGYTF,TGTGCCAGCAGGGCCCCTGGGGGGGCAAACTATGGCTACACCTTC
TRBV28,TRBJ2-5,TRBD1,few,CATRKQGPQETQYF,TGTGCAACAAGAAAACAGGGGCCCCAAGAGACCCAGTACTTC
TRBV4-3,TRBJ2-2,NA,few,CASSQGRASVNTGELFF,TGCGCCAGCAGCCAAGGGAGGGCCTCGGTGAACACCGGGGAGCTGTTTTTT
TRBV6-5,TRBJ1-4,NA,few,CASSYSTGIRGKLFF,TGTGCCAGCAGTTACTCGACGGGTATACGAGGAAAACTGTTTTTT
TRBV7-2,TRBJ1-2,TRBD1,few,CASSLQGQGHGYTF,TGTGCCAGCAGCTTACAGGGACAGGGACATGGCTACACCTTC